The rows below give T cell receptor beta chains drawn from one sample of a study of beta chain features in type 1 diabetes. Sequenced by immunoSEQ multiplex PCR; TCRdb stores in-frame clones only, minus some. The table has around 300,000 clones, approximately 16% seen once. Sequences were obtained from naive CD4+ T cells from blood. These receptors were obtained from a man younger than 35 with type 1 diabetes. Both conserved end residues are part of each CDR3. The D gene is left open where the match is weak. Only part of the rows carry a size: once, few, many, or a class if the clone is expanded.

d_gene,v_gene,abundance,len,j_gene,CDR3aa,CDR3nt
TRBD1,TRBV5-1,-,14,TRBJ2-7,CASSLEGQGNEQYF,TGCGCCAGCAGCTTGGAGGGACAGGGTAACGAGCAGTACTTC
-,TRBV18,few,15,TRBJ2-7,CASSPDRVRSYEQYF,TGTGCCAGCTCACCAGACCGGGTTCGGAGCTACGAGCAGTACTTC
-,TRBV9,-,13,TRBJ2-1,CASSVAGTPEQFF,TGTGCCAGCAGCGTAGCCGGGACTCCGGAGCAGTTCTTC
-,TRBV6-5,few,15,TRBJ2-3,CASSAAGLQGNTQYF,TGTGCCAGCAGCGCAGCCGGACTCCAGGGGAATACGCAGTATTTT
-,TRBV5-5,few,12,TRBJ2-7,CASSLAGWEQYF,TGTGCCAGCAGCTTGGCCGGGTGGGAGCAGTACTTC
-,TRBV9,few,14,TRBJ1-1,CASSVATRGTEAFF,TGTGCCAGCAGCGTGGCCACACGGGGCACTGAAGCTTTCTTT
-,TRBV2,-,13,TRBJ2-1,CASRTRADNEQFF,TGTGCCAGCAGGACGCGGGCCGACAATGAGCAGTTCTTC
TRBD2,TRBV4-2,few,17,TRBJ2-1,CASSQDRGTSIRNEQFF,TGTGCCAGCAGCCAAGATCGCGGGACTAGCATCCGCAATGAGCAGTTCTTC
-,TRBV28,few,15,TRBJ2-3,CASSSAAVQTDTQYF,TGTGCCAGCAGTTCCGCAGCGGTCCAGACAGATACGCAGTATTTT
-,TRBV19,few,16,TRBJ2-6,CASSYGGLAGANVLTF,TGTGCCAGTAGTTACGGGGGTTTAGCCGGGGCCAACGTCCTGACTTTC
TRBD1,TRBV5-4,-,14,TRBJ2-7,CASSVGQGSYEQYF,TGTGCCAGCAGCGTCGGACAGGGGAGCTACGAGCAGTACTTC
-,TRBV7-2,-,13,TRBJ2-5,CASSGGGKETQYF,TGTGCCAGCAGCGGAGGCGGGAAAGAGACCCAGTACTTC
-,TRBV7-2,-,13,TRBJ1-2,CASSFVQNYGYTF,TGTGCCAGCAGCTTTGTGCAGAACTATGGCTACACCTTC
-,TRBV15,few,14,TRBJ1-1,CATSPQVPNTEAFF,TGTGCCACCAGCCCACAGGTACCGAACACTGAAGCTTTCTTT
TRBD1,TRBV2,-,12,TRBJ2-7,CAGSRDSYEQYF,TGTGCCGGTTCTCGGGACAGCTACGAGCAGTACTTC
-,TRBV4-3,-,18,TRBJ1-2,CASSPYTPDRHKNYGYTF,TGCGCCAGCAGCCCCTACACTCCAGACAGGCATAAAAACTATGGCTACACCTTC
-,TRBV19,few,12,TRBJ1-2,CASLRGAYGYTF,TGTGCCAGTTTGCGGGGAGCCTATGGCTACACCTTC
TRBD2,TRBV4-2,-,16,TRBJ2-3,CASSRIEAGGTDTQYF,TGTGCCAGCAGCCGAATTGAGGCGGGGGGCACAGATACGCAGTATTTT
TRBD1,TRBV9,-,15,TRBJ2-7,CASSVAPDRAYEQYF,TGTGCCAGCAGCGTAGCCCCGGACAGGGCCTACGAGCAGTACTTC
-,TRBV18,few,12,TRBJ2-7,CARSGLSYEQYF,TGTGCCAGATCGGGACTCTCCTACGAGCAGTACTTC
-,TRBV28,few,16,TRBJ2-3,CASTVGGSPSTDTQYF,TGTGCCAGCACCGTAGGAGGGAGCCCTAGCACAGATACGCAGTATTTT
-,TRBV7-2,-,15,TRBJ2-3,CASSRPAAGADTQYF,TGTGCCAGCAGCCGTCCCGCGGCGGGCGCGGATACGCAGTATTTT
-,TRBV30,-,12,TRBJ2-1,CAWSTTGNEQFF,TGTGCCTGGAGTACTACAGGCAATGAGCAGTTCTTC
TRBD2,TRBV2,-,14,TRBJ2-7,CASSGTSGSYEQYF,TGTGCCAGCAGTGGGACTAGCGGTTCCTACGAGCAGTACTTC
TRBD2,TRBV27,-,13,TRBJ2-5,CVSQLAGAETQYF,TGTGTCAGCCAACTAGCGGGAGCAGAGACCCAGTACTTC
-,TRBV15,-,13,TRBJ2-7,CATSVRLSYEQYF,TGTGCCACCAGCGTGCGCCTGTCCTACGAGCAGTACTTC
-,TRBV29-1,few,13,TRBJ1-1,CSVVGRVNTEAFF,TGCAGCGTTGTTGGCAGGGTGAACACTGAAGCTTTCTTT
-,TRBV30,few,16,TRBJ2-5,CAWSAGLVRGGETQYF,TGTGCCTGGAGTGCGGGCCTCGTCCGAGGGGGAGAGACCCAGTACTTC
-,TRBV9,few,17,TRBJ2-1,CASSVERGGAAYNEQFF,TGTGCCAGCAGCGTAGAGAGAGGGGGGGCGGCCTACAATGAGCAGTTCTTC
TRBD1,TRBV27,-,12,TRBJ2-1,CASSLSTGQEFF,TGTGCCAGCAGTTTATCGACAGGACAGGAGTTCTTC
TRBD1,TRBV18,-,18,TRBJ2-4,CASSPTTGGAFPKNIQYF,TGTGCCAGCTCACCTACGACAGGGGGCGCCTTCCCCAAAAACATTCAGTACTTC
-,TRBV1,few,14,TRBJ2-7,CTSRVLAPAYEQYF,TGCACCAGCAGGGTACTAGCGCCGGCCTACGAGCAGTACTTC
-,TRBV28,-,15,TRBJ1-2,CASYFRGGGNYGYTF,TGTGCCAGCTATTTCAGGGGCGGGGGAAACTATGGCTACACCTTC